The present entry profiles one T cell receptor (beta chain) with its context. Its antigen has not been determined. Base qualities were left out, and no much larger clone turns up one base away. The sample comes from a study of blood T cell repertoires in COVID-19 (dated by TCRdb to 2019 to 2021). For context, the study as a whole: The collaborator samples originated in the United States, Italy and Spain and spanned the acute and convalescent phases of COVID-19. The prospective study material was composed of cDNA or gDNA derived from T cells, B-cell-depleted T cells, or PBMCs. Deeply sampled blood TCRbeta repertoires from subjects exposed to, actively infected with, or recovered from COVID-19 were included in the dataset. The repertoires were released in a freely available public database meant as a resource for research on the immune response to SARS-CoV-2. Samples were obtained from the ongoing ImmuneRACE study (first 160 participants) and from approximately 1,200 subjects provided by 6 global collaborators. The sample metadata nearly always contained a de-identified subject ID, COVID-19 status, age in years and sex. Where available, HLA class I and class II types were obtained from metadata supplied by the sample provider rather than from assay-based typing.

Paper-wide results and their limitations: How much clinical and demographic metadata was included differed by source and by participant, and the metadata was provided uncurated.

The germline V gene encodes CDR1 SGHRS and CDR2 YFSETQ. Reading from cysteine to phenylalanine, the CDR3 counts 15 amino acids. Only the CDR3 portion is preserved as DNA: 45 bases, with reading frame beginning at the first base. The germline V and J ends show losses of 4 bases and 8 bases respectively, and no gene match explains 8 bases of the junction. Whole blood was collected in K2EDTA tubes by collaborating institutions according to the institutions' own protocols. For TCRbeta analysis, collaborator samples were shipped as frozen whole blood, as isolated PBMCs, or as DNA extracted from either sample type. TCRbeta CDR3 regions were amplified from genomic DNA by means of the immunoSEQ Assay, a bias-controlled multiplex PCR. The authors processed their data as follows. The number of nucleated cells in each sample was estimated by amplification of reference gene primers within the assay. To quantify the absolute abundance of each unique TCRbeta CDR3 rearrangement, sequence reads were collapsed and filtered. For each sample, productive Simpson clonality was calculated by taking the square root of Simpson's diversity index across productive rearrangements. Not all clones reach the TCRdb copy of this immuneACCESS table, which keeps in-frame sequences only. Checked studies attribute under half of the gap to unresolved V genes and leave the rest unexplained. V and J calls and clone size follow that table, whereas D and trimming were derived from the DNA. Present in this sample are 110,000 to 150,000 clones, 65% to 80% of which were seen just once. Less than 5.5% of the sample belongs to the ten largest clones.

The chain uses TRBV5-1 and TRBJ1-4; TRBD1 aligns with 10 central bases. The receptor was derived from a man aged 60 to 75 with acute or convalescent COVID-19. The sequenced sample consisted of peripheral blood. The CDR3 is CASSLGTGDGEKLFF. The nucleotide sequence reads TGCGCCAGCAGCCTGGGGACAGGGGATGGGGAAAAACTGTTTTTT.